This T cell receptor beta chain was profiled in a study of blood T cell repertoires in COVID-19. Study information: The samples span acute and convalescent COVID-19 from the United States, Italy and Spain. From T cells, B-cell-depleted T cells, or PBMCs came the material, which was cDNA or gDNA.

Individuals aged roughly 18 to 90 years were recruited from fewer than 25 US areas. The protocol was immunoSEQ multiplex PCR, while the TCRdb copy is restricted to in-frame clones and leaves out a portion. Altogether 230,000 or so clones are present, about 88% being singletons, with the ten largest covering under 7%. This CDR3 region has 16 residues. Losses at the gene ends were 3 bases for V and 2 bases for J; bases not matched to a gene: 6. Germline values: CDR1 SGHVS, CDR2 FQNEAQ. The V gene is TRBV7-8, the J gene TRBJ2-3; 9 nucleotides match TRBD1. The sequence was obtained from a woman between 45 and 65 years old who had been exposed to COVID-19. The sample comprised PBMCs or T cells enriched from blood (not recorded which). The CDR3 sequence: CASSLGQGLTTDTQYF. CDR3 in DNA: TGTGCCAGCAGCTTGGGACAGGGACTTACCACAGATACGCAGTATTTT.